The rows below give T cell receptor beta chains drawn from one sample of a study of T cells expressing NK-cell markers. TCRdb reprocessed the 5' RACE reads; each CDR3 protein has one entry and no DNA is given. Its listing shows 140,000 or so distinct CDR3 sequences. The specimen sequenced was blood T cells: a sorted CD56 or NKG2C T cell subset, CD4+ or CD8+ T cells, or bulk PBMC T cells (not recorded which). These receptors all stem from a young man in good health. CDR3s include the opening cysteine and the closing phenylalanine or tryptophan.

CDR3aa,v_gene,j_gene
CASSEGLEGYNEQFF,TRBV6-1,TRBJ2-1
CASSLASSSYNEQFF,TRBV6-5,TRBJ2-1
CSVEVRRQGGETQYF,TRBV29-1,TRBJ2-5
CASSLTGGTDTQYF,TRBV7-6,TRBJ2-3
CASNPGQGSFYEQYF,TRBV5-1,TRBJ2-7
CASSQEGTSGPGELFF,TRBV4-3,TRBJ2-2
CSARGREGLAGGELTDTQYF,TRBV20-1,TRBJ2-3
CASRPDTSYNEQFF,TRBV6-2/TRBV6-3,TRBJ2-1
CASSKVVRAESTGELFF,TRBV21-1,TRBJ2-2
CASSPPGLANEQYF,TRBV7-2,TRBJ2-7
CASSDSARGTGELFF,TRBV6-4,TRBJ2-2
CASSSGGATGELFF,TRBV11-2,TRBJ2-2
CASSLILSDYNEQFF,TRBV7-7,TRBJ2-1
CASSMDLTYNEQFF,TRBV7-9,TRBJ2-1
CASKRQISATNEKLFF,TRBV27,TRBJ1-4
CASSILVSSYNEQFF,TRBV7-2,TRBJ2-1
CSVEDLSRGRTGELFF,TRBV29-1,TRBJ2-2
CASSPWTGITGELFF,TRBV7-9,TRBJ2-2
CASSQQGHTGELFF,TRBV7-7,TRBJ2-2
CSVEDGRGVYNEQFF,TRBV29-1,TRBJ2-1
CASSERTDTQYF,TRBV3-1,TRBJ2-3
CSARVSRGHNEQFF,TRBV20-1,TRBJ2-1
CASSLAPGSGANVLTF,TRBV7-6,TRBJ2-6
CASSPSGSGNTDTQYF,TRBV12-3/TRBV12-4,TRBJ2-3